This T cell receptor beta chain was recovered during a study of T cell clonality in common variable immunodeficiency. Regarding the study as a whole: Shared TCRbeta clones were fewer between CVID subjects than controls.

The table lists this clone with a few counts. Its cognate antigen is unknown. A much larger clone is a single base away; this may be a read error. Clones were read by immunoSEQ multiplex PCR, and TCRdb kept only the in-frame ones, dropping some. The sample presents around 47,000 clones, none singletons. Material: peripheral blood mononuclear cells. This clonotype was sampled from a person between 18 and 75 years old in good health.

The part of the CDR3 DNA that was read is TGTGCTGGCAGCCTGACTAGCGGGGGGGTCACCGGGGAG. Translated, it gives CAGSLTSGGVTGE. In full, the CDR3 is CAGSLTSGGVTGELFF. The J gene is TRBJ2-2, the V gene TRBV7-7; 14 bases fit TRBD2. Read data end 3 residues before the CDR3 end; the end is taken from the germline J gene. The germline gives CDR1 SSHAT, CDR2 FNYEAQ (reference sequence). This CDR3 comprises 16 residues.